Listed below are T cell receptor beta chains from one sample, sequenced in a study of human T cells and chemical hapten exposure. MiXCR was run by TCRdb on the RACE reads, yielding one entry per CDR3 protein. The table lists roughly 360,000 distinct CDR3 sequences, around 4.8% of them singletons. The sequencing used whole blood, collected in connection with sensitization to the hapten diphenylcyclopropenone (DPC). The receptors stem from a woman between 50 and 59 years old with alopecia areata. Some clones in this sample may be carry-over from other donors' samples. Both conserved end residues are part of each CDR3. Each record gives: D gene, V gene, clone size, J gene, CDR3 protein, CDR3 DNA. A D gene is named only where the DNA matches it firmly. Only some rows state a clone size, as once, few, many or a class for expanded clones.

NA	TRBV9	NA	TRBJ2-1	CASSGGSLGGEQFF	TGTGCCAGCAGCGGAGGATCCCTAGGTGGTGAGCAGTTCTTC
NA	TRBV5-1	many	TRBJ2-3	CASSVGFHGGQGDTQYF	TGCGCCAGCAGCGTCGGCTTCCACGGGGGGCAGGGAGATACGCAGTATTTT
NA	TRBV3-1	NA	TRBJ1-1	CASSPITANTEAFF	TGTGCCAGCAGCCCAATAACAGCGAACACTGAAGCTTTCTTT
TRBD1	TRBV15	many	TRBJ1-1	CATSRNRGNTEAFF	TGTGCCACCAGCAGGAACAGGGGGAACACTGAAGCTTTCTTT
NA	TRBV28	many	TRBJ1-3	CASVPAGAGNTIYF	TGTGCCAGCGTCCCGGCGGGGGCTGGAAACACCATATATTTT
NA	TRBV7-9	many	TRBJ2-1	CASSSPLAGPPRGGDEQFF	TGTGCCAGCAGCTCCCCCCTAGCTGGACCTCCTCGGGGCGGTGATGAGCAGTTCTTC
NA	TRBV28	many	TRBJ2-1	CASSFRFRNEQFF	TGTGCCAGCAGTTTCAGGTTCCGCAATGAGCAGTTCTTC
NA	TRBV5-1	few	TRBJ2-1	CASSSDPRDEQFF	TGCGCCAGCAGCTCGGACCCGCGCGATGAGCAGTTCTTC
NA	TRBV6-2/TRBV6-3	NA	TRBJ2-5	CASSYSRQGSRETQYF	TGTGCCAGCAGTTACTCGAGGCAGGGTAGCCGAGAGACCCAGTACTTC
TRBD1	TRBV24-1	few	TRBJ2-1	CATIQGAQGEQFF	TGTGCCACCATCCAGGGGGCCCAGGGTGAGCAGTTCTTC
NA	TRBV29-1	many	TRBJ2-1	CSVVEDSYNEQFF	TGCAGCGTCGTCGAGGACAGCTACAATGAGCAGTTCTTC
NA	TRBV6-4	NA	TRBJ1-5	CASSGVVQPQHF	TGTGCCAGCAGTGGAGTGGTTCAGCCCCAGCATTTT
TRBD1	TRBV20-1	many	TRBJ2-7	CSARSPGQGISREQYF	TGCAGTGCTAGATCACCTGGACAGGGTATCTCGCGCGAGCAGTACTTC
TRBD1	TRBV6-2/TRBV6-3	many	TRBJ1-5	CASSPYRTGVFNQPQHF	TGTGCCAGCAGTCCCTACCGGACAGGGGTCTTCAATCAGCCCCAGCATTTT
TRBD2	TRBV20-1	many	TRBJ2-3	CSASGLAGVRSDTQYF	TGCAGTGCTAGTGGACTAGCGGGAGTGAGATCCGATACGCAGTATTTT
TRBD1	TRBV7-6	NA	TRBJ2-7	CASSLTSPSGTGSSYEQYF	TGTGCCAGCAGCTTGACCTCCCCCTCCGGGACAGGGAGCTCCTACGAGCAGTACTTC
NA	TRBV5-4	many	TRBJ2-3	CASSSFADTQYF	TGTGCCAGCAGCTCCTTTGCGGATACGCAGTATTTT
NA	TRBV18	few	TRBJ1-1	CASSPGVGTEAFF	TGTGCCAGCTCACCGGGGGTAGGCACTGAAGCTTTCTTT
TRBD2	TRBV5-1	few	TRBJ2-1	CASTLGELAGANEQFF	TGCGCCAGCACCCTGGGGGAACTAGCGGGGGCCAATGAGCAGTTCTTC
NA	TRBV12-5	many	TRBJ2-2	CASGLAGGELFF	TGTGCTAGTGGTTTGGCAGGCGGGGAGCTGTTTTTT
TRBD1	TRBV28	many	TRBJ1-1	CASSPTLAGGTEAFF	TGTGCCAGCAGTCCCACCCTTGCAGGGGGCACTGAAGCTTTCTTT
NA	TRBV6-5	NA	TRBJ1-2	CASSYSIGGENYGYTF	TGTGCCAGCAGTTACTCAATCGGGGGGGAGAACTATGGCTACACCTTC
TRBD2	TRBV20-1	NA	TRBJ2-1	CSARESWTSGRADNEQFF	TGCAGTGCTAGAGAGAGTTGGACTAGCGGGAGGGCTGACAATGAGCAGTTCTTC
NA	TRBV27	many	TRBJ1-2	CASSLSGNYGGYTF	TGTGCCAGCAGTTTATCGGGGAATTACGGTGGCTACACCTTC
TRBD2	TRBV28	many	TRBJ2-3	CASSLYAGGSTDTQYF	TGTGCCAGCAGTTTATACGCGGGGGGGAGCACAGATACGCAGTATTTT
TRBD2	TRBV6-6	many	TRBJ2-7	CAPPTVLAGGYEQYF	TGTGCCCCCCCTACGGTCCTAGCGGGGGGTTACGAGCAGTACTTC
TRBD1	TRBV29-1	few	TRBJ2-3	CSVEGTGVDTQYF	TGCAGCGTTGAGGGGACAGGGGTAGATACGCAGTATTTT
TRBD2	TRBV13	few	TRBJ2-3	CASSAGLAGEIDTQYF	TGTGCCAGCAGTGCGGGACTAGCGGGAGAGATAGATACGCAGTATTTT
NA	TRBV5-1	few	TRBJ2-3	CASSDSTATDTQYF	TGCGCCAGCTCGGACTCAACAGCCACAGATACGCAGTATTTT
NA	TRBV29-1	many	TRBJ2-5	CSVERVETQYF	TGCAGCGTTGAAAGGGTGGAGACCCAGTACTTC
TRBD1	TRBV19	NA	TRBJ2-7	CALQGQGSHEQYF	TGTGCCTTACAGGGACAGGGGTCCCACGAGCAGTACTTC
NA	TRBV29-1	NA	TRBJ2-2	CSVEAGELFF	TGCAGCGTTGAAGCCGGGGAGCTGTTTTTT
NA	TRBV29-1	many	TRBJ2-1	CSVDGGRVNEQFF	TGCAGCGTTGACGGAGGGCGCGTAAATGAGCAGTTCTTC
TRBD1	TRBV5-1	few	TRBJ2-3	CASSQRTGGSDTQYF	TGCGCCAGCAGCCAAAGGACAGGGGGGTCAGATACGCAGTATTTT
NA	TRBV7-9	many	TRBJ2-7	CASSLGDTASYEQYF	TGTGCCAGCAGCTTAGGGGACACCGCCTCCTACGAGCAGTACTTC
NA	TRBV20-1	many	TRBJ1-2	CSARPQNYGYTF	TGCAGTGCTAGACCGCAGAACTATGGCTACACCTTC
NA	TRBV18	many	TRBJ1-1	CASSPAMGNTEAFF	TGTGCCAGCTCACCCGCTATGGGGAACACTGAAGCTTTCTTT
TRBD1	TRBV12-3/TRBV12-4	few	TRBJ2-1	CASSLKGRGYNEQFF	TGTGCCAGCAGTTTAAAGGGCAGGGGGTACAATGAGCAGTTCTTC
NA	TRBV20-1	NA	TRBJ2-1	CSARTTQPYNEQFF	TGCAGTGCTAGGACTACCCAGCCCTACAATGAGCAGTTCTTC
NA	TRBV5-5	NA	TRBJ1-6	CASSLGGVGNSPLHF	TGTGCCAGCAGCTTAGGGGGTGTTGGTAATTCACCCCTCCACTTT
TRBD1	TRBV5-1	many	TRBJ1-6	CASSFRDRQSSSYNSPLHF	TGCGCCAGCAGCTTCCGGGACAGGCAATCAAGCTCCTATAATTCACCCCTCCACTTT
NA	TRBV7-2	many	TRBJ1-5	CASSLAWTVNQPQHF	TGTGCCAGCAGCTTAGCCTGGACAGTCAATCAGCCCCAGCATTTT
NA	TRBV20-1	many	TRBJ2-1	CSAKDSHYNEQFF	TGCAGTGCTAAGGACTCCCACTACAATGAGCAGTTCTTC
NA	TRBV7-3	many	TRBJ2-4	CASSLTPSTNIQYF	TGTGCCAGCAGCTTAACCCCTAGTACGAACATTCAGTACTTC
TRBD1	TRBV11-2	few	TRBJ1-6	CASSVTGPESPLHF	TGTGCCAGCAGCGTGACAGGGCCGGAATCACCCCTCCACTTT
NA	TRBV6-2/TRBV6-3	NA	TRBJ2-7	CASSYEGAGPTSYEQYF	TGTGCCAGCAGTTACGAGGGTGCAGGTCCCACGTCCTACGAGCAGTACTTC
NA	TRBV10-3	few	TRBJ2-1	CAISAQTEQFF	TGTGCCATCAGTGCCCAGACTGAGCAGTTCTTC
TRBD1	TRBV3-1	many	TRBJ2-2	CASSQEKADRGPGELFF	TGTGCCAGCAGCCAAGAGAAGGCGGACAGGGGGCCCGGGGAGCTGTTTTTT
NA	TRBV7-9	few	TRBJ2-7	CASSSSGSTPYEQYF	TGTGCCAGCAGCTCCTCGGGATCCACCCCCTACGAGCAGTACTTC
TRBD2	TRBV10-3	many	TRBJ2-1	CATLLAGTNEQFF	TGTGCCACCCTACTAGCGGGGACCAATGAGCAGTTCTTC
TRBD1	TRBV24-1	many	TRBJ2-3	CATSKGQGATDTQYF	TGTGCCACCAGTAAAGGACAGGGGGCCACAGATACGCAGTATTTT